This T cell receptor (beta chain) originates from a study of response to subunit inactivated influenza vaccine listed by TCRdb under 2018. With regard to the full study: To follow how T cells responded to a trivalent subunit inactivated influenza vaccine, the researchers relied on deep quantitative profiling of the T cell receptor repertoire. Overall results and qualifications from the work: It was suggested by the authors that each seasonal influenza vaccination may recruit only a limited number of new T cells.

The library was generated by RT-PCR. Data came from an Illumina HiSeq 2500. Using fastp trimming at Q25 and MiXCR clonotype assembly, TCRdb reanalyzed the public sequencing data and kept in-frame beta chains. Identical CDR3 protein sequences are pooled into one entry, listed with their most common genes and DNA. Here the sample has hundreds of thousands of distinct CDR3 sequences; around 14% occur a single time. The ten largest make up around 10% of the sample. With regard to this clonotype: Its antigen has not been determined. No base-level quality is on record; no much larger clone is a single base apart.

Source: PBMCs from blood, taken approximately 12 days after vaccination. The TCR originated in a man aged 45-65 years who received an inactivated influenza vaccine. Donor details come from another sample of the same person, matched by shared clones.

The CDR3 sequence is CASSQGLAGVAKNIQYF. The DNA sequence is given as TGTGCCAGCAGCCAAGGACTAGCGGGAGTAGCCAAAAACATTCAGTACTTC. The sequence links TRBV7-2 to TRBJ2-4; 13 junctional bases match TRBD2. The V end gives up 5 bases and the J end 0 bases, leaving 4 bases in the junction not matched to a gene. The CDR3, cysteine through phenylalanine, is 17 amino acids long. Of the read, only the CDR3 DNA is kept; its 51 bases are in frame from base 1. CDR1 and CDR2 (SGHTA, FQGNSA) derive from the germline V gene.